This T cell receptor (beta chain) was obtained from a study of cytomegalovirus exposure and HLA in healthy donors. Study-level results: Accurate prediction of most subjects' HLA-A and HLA-B alleles from TCR beta sequences was reported. The study designated roughly 160 TCR beta chains cytomegalovirus-associated.

PCR used 60 Vbeta primers and 13 Jbeta primers. Produced via immunoSEQ multiplex PCR; TCRdb's table is partial and in-frame only. The table has roughly 190,000 clones, 60% to 80% seen once; the top ten hold roughly 2%. Deletions cut 8 bases from V and 7 bases from J, with 23 bases between. The CDR3 covers 15 residues. CDR1 is SGHRS and CDR2 is YFSETQ in the germline V gene. Notes on this clone: What it recognizes is unknown.

Sequencing was performed on PBMCs. The rearrangement links TRBV5-1 to TRBJ2-3, with D perhaps TRBD1 (5 bases). The TCR sequence derives from a woman in her thirties in good health and CMV-seropositive. CDR3 region: CASKSVRDVMNTQYF. DNA of the CDR3: TGCGCCAGTAAATCGGTCAGGGATGTAATGAATACGCAGTATTTT.